Shown below are 20 T cell receptor beta chains from a single sample sequenced in a study of Graves' ophthalmopathy and Graves' hyperthyroidism. From RNA, the CDR3 regions of TCR beta chains were amplified and sequenced. The workflow started with a first-round RT-PCR run with HTBI primers and then moved on to a second-round multiplex PCR. Via MiXCR, TCRdb re-called the multiplex PCR reads, giving one row per CDR3 protein. In the table there are over 200,000 distinct CDR3 sequences, approximately 29% of which are singletons. The sample consisted of peripheral blood. The receptors come from a man aged 50-60 years with Graves' ophthalmopathy.

This clonotype has ten or more counts. This chain uses TRBV27 with TRBJ2-7; D is unresolved. This CDR3 comprises 13 residues. The ends were cut back, 2 bases at V and 1 base at J, with 6 bases in the middle. Germline assignment: CDR1 MNHEY and CDR2 SMNVEV (reference sequence). For the CDR3, the DNA is TGTGCCAGCAGTTTAACCCTATCCTACGAGCAGTACTTC. This gives the protein CASSLTLSYEQYF.

This chain joins TRBV27 and TRBJ2-2; D is tentatively TRBD1 or TRBD2 (6 bases each). Trimming removed 6 bases at V and 9 bases at J, with 20 bases between. CDR3 size: 15 residues. Germline V lookup: CDR1 MNHEY, CDR2 SMNVEV (reference sequence). The CDR3 loop is CASSPRGRSIWELFF. The CDR3, as DNA: TGTGCCAGCAGCCCTCGGGGGCGGTCGATTTGGGAGCTGTTTTTT.

Ten or more counts support this clonotype. This chain links TRBV6-1 with TRBJ2-7; 10 nucleotides agree with TRBD1. J was trimmed by 2 bases and V by 6 bases; bases with no gene match: 7. The CDR3 extends over 15 amino acids. CDR1 and CDR2 from the germline V gene are MNHNS and SASEGT. As DNA, the CDR3 is TGTGCCAGCAGATTCCGGGACAGGGGCACCTACGAGCAGTACTTC. This gives the protein CASRFRDRGTYEQYF.

At least ten counts were recorded for this clonotype. The chain joins TRBV12-3 or TRBV12-4 to TRBJ1-3; no firm D call. This CDR3 comprises 14 residues. V was shortened by 6 bases and J by 0 bases, with 9 bases between the two germline ends. This CDR3 is CASSSADSGNTIYF. CDR3 sequence (DNA): TGTGCCAGCAGCTCAGCCGACTCTGGAAACACCATATATTTT.

The V gene is TRBV2, the J gene TRBJ1-5, with TRBD1 identical over 9 bases. Germline trimming cut 5 bases from V and 4 bases from J; bases unmatched to any gene: 9. CDR3 size: 16 residues. Germline CDR1 and CDR2: SNHLY and FYNNEI. In DNA, the CDR3 is TGTGCCAGCAGTCAGGACGGGACAGGGCGGAATCAGCCCCAGCATTTT. It specifies CASSQDGTGRNQPQHF.

This chain connects TRBV12-3 or TRBV12-4 to TRBJ2-7; D possibly uses TRBD1 or TRBD2 (7 bases each). The CDR3 is made up of 15 amino acids. V shed 8 bases and J shed 7 bases, with 24 bases lying between them. The DNA for the CDR3 is TGTGCCAGCGGTCTAGGGGGGGACAGAGACTATGAGCAGTACTTC. It codes for CASGLGGDRDYEQYF.

Ten or more counts support this clonotype. The V and J genes are TRBV6-2 or TRBV6-3 and TRBJ2-5; TRBD2 agrees at 9 bases. After removal of 5 bases from V and 0 bases from J, the junction contained 7 bases not matched to a gene. The germline CDR1 and CDR2 sequences are MNHEY and SVGEGT. The length of the CDR3 is 16 residues. Here the CDR3 reads CASSRLAETYQETQYF. DNA for the CDR3: TGTGCCAGCAGTCGACTAGCGGAGACGTACCAAGAGACCCAGTACTTC.

This clonotype was recorded many times. CDR3 amino acids: CASSRSSPGQGTYEQYF. The CDR3 nucleotides are TGCGCCAGCAGCAGATCCTCCCCGGGACAGGGGACCTACGAGCAGTACTTC. The V and J genes are TRBV5-1 and TRBJ2-7, with 10 bases lining up with TRBD1. After removal of 4 bases from V and 2 bases from J, the junction contained 12 bases not matched to a gene. CDR1 and CDR2 from the germline V gene are SGHRS and YFSETQ. The CDR3 loop spans 17 amino acids.

This clonotype has at least ten counts. The rearrangement uses TRBV10-3 and TRBJ1-1; D is perhaps TRBD1 (5 bases). The germline gives CDR1 ENHRY, CDR2 SYGVKD. Trimming removed 6 bases from V and 3 bases from J, with 11 bases in between. The CDR3 length is 13 residues. CDR3 sequence (DNA): TGTGCCATCAGACCGACAGATTACACTGAAGCTTTCTTT. Its translation: CAIRPTDYTEAFF.

This clonotype was observed many times. The chain employs TRBV19 and TRBJ2-5; 7 positions agree with TRBD1. The CDR3 consists of 15 residues. Germline V lookup: CDR1 LNHDA, CDR2 SQIVND (reference sequence). The V gene end was trimmed by 6 bases and the J gene end by 2 bases; junction bases not matched to a gene: 9. The CDR3 coding sequence is TGTGCCAGTAGATCCGAGGGACAGATACAAGAGACCCAGTACTTC. The encoded protein is CASRSEGQIQETQYF.

This clonotype was counted at least ten times. This chain joins TRBV20-1 and TRBJ2-7, with 8 bases fitting TRBD1. Per the germline V gene, CDR1 is DFQATT and CDR2 is SNEGSKA (reference sequence). Trimming took 5 bases from V and 0 from J; bases not matched to a gene: 6. The CDR3 is 14 residues long. The CDR3 spells CSARGQASSYEQYF. CDR3 sequence (DNA): TGCAGTGCTCGGGGACAGGCGAGCTCCTACGAGCAGTACTTC.

This clonotype was seen at least ten times. This chain connects TRBV10-3 to TRBJ2-7, with 8 positions matching TRBD1. The CDR3 covers 15 residues. Per the germline V gene, CDR1 is ENHRY and CDR2 is SYGVKD. V was pared by 3 bases and J by 2 bases, with 6 bases of the junction left unmatched. The CDR3 sequence is CAISDPDREAYEQYF. The CDR3 DNA reads as TGTGCCATCAGTGATCCGGACAGGGAGGCCTACGAGCAGTACTTC.

The table lists this clonotype with many counts. This chain uses TRBV6-1 with TRBJ2-7, with 7 nucleotides matching TRBD2. The CDR3 spans 10 residues. The V gene end was trimmed by 6 bases and the J gene end by 11 bases; junction bases not matched to a gene: 4. The germline V gene has CDR1 MNHNS and CDR2 SASEGT. CDR3 region: CASRAGVEYF. CDR3 bases: TGTGCCAGCAGGGCGGGGGTGGAGTACTTC.

The chain combines TRBV6-1 with TRBJ2-7; TRBD1 is a possible D gene (5 bases). There are 14 residues in the CDR3. V gave up 6 bases and J gave up 2 bases, with 14 bases separating them. Per the germline V gene, CDR1 is MNHNS and CDR2 is SASEGT. The CDR3 DNA reads TGTGCCAGCAGGCGACAGAGGCACACCTACGAGCAGTACTTC. Encoded protein: CASRRQRHTYEQYF.

This chain uses TRBV11-2 with TRBJ2-5, with D tentatively TRBD1 (5 bases). The CDR3 runs to 16 residues. The germline gives CDR1 SGHAT, CDR2 FQNNGV. Trimming removed 0 bases from V and 5 bases from J, with 16 bases in between. The chain's CDR3 is CASSLEISGYGETQYF. In DNA form, the CDR3 reads TGTGCCAGCAGCTTAGAGATCTCAGGGTACGGGGAGACCCAGTACTTC.

This clonotype has ten or more counts. The chain carries TRBV12-3 or TRBV12-4 and TRBJ2-2; 12 positions match TRBD2. The CDR3 runs to 15 residues. Losses at the gene ends were 4 bases for V and 3 bases for J; bases not matched to a gene: 0. CDR3 coding DNA: TGTGCCAGCAGTTCTAGCGGGAGGGACACCGGGGAGCTGTTTTTT. The encoded protein is CASSSSGRDTGELFF.

This clonotype was seen repeatedly, ten times or more. The rearrangement joins TRBV29-1 to TRBJ1-3, with 7 bases matching TRBD1. Germline V CDR1 and CDR2: SQVTM, ANQGSEA. The ends lost 1 base at V and 2 bases at J; junction bases unmatched: 8. CDR3 length equals 16 residues. CDR3 nucleotide sequence: TGCAGCGTTGAAGGCCGAGGACAGGTTACTGGAAACACCATATATTTT. It is translated as CSVEGRGQVTGNTIYF.

The genes are TRBV28 and TRBJ2-7; D unresolved. Germline V lookup: CDR1 MDHEN, CDR2 SYDVKM. V dropped 6 bases and J dropped 0 bases, with 9 bases sitting between them. The CDR3 runs 13 residues. CDR3 DNA: TGTGCCAGCAGCGCGCCGGACTCCTACGAGCAGTACTTC. This gives the protein CASSAPDSYEQYF.

This clonotype was seen a few times. This rearrangement joins TRBV29-1 to TRBJ2-2; D might be TRBD2 (5 bases). The CDR3 runs 11 residues. V lost 7 bases, J lost 6 bases, and 9 bases lay in between. CDR1 SQVTM and CDR2 ANQGSEA come from the germline V gene. The CDR3 is CSGTGAGELFF. CDR3 sequence (DNA): TGCAGCGGCACCGGGGCCGGGGAGCTGTTTTTT.

The sample holds many counts of this clonotype. The chain recombines TRBV19 with TRBJ2-5; TRBD2 matches 7 bases. V shed 11 bases, J shed 3 bases, and the junction held 9 bases outside the gene matches. The CDR3 loop spans 13 amino acids. Germline V lookup: CDR1 LNHDA, CDR2 SQIVND (reference sequence). CDR3: CASCGRWEETQYF. CDR3 coding DNA: TGTGCCTCCTGCGGGAGATGGGAAGAGACCCAGTACTTC.